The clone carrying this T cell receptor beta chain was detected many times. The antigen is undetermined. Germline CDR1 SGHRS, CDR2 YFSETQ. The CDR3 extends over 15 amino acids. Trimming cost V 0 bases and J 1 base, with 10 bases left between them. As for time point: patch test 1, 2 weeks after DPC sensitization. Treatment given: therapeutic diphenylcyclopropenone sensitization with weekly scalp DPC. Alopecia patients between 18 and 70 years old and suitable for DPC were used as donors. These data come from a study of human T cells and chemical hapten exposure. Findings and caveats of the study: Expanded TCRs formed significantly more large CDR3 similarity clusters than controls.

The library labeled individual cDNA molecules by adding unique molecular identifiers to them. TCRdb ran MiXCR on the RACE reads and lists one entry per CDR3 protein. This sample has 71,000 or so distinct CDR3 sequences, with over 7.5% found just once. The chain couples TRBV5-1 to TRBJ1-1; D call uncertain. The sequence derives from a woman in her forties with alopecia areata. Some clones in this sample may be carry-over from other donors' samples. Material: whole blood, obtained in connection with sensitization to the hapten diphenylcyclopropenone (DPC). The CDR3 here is CASSLDIGRNTEAFF. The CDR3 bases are TGCGCCAGCAGCTTGGATATTGGACGGAACACTGAAGCTTTCTTT.